The sequence of this TCR beta chain was determined in a study of blood T cell repertoires in COVID-19. At the level of the study: Donors in the United States, Italy and Spain gave samples during acute or convalescent COVID-19. In each case, the material was cDNA or gDNA derived from T cells, B-cell-depleted T cells, or PBMCs.

How the authors handled the data: Amplification from reference gene primers served as the basis for estimated nucleated cell counts. Generated by immunoSEQ multiplex PCR, the TCRdb table keeps only in-frame clones and is missing some. The DNA gave D and trimming, while V, J and clone size come from that table. Among 200,000 to 250,000 clones listed, more than 70% were seen once. In Seattle, patients joined the study during active infection and were tracked longitudinally. Trimming removed 2 bases at V and 2 bases at J, with 9 bases between. Germline values: CDR1 KGHDR, CDR2 SFDVKD. The CDR3 sequence is 15 residues long.

This clonotype was obtained from a man aged 45-65 years with COVID-19, enrolled during active disease. This chain uses TRBV24-1 with TRBJ2-1; weak D call: TRBD2 (5 bases). The material sequenced was peripheral blood. CDR3 amino acids: CATSDSRDPYNEQFF. In DNA, the CDR3 is TGTGCCACCAGTGATTCCCGGGATCCCTACAATGAGCAGTTCTTC.